This TCR beta chain was profiled in a study of blood T cell repertoires in COVID-19. Looking at the study overall: Sites in the United States, Italy and Spain provided acute and convalescent COVID-19 samples.

Under the authors' procedure: Cell counts per sample came from amplifying reference gene primers. Libraries were prepared by immunoSEQ multiplex PCR; TCRdb keeps only in-frame clonotypes and omits some of them. The D gene and trimming were derived from the DNA, and the V and J assignments and clone size from that table. The sample consists of 180,000 or so clones, around 87% of them appearing once. Germline V gives CDR1 MDHEN, CDR2 SYDVKM. The ends were cut back, 1 base at V and 7 bases at J, with 8 bases in the middle. The CDR3 is made up of 13 amino acids. Sequencing was done on a sample of peripheral blood. The chain recombines TRBV28 with TRBJ1-5; no clear D gene. The clonotype comes from a woman aged 25 to 39 with active or convalescent COVID-19. CDR3 in DNA: TGTGCCAGCAGTTTATCCCTAAACCAGCCCCAGCATTTT. Translated, it gives CASSLSLNQPQHF.